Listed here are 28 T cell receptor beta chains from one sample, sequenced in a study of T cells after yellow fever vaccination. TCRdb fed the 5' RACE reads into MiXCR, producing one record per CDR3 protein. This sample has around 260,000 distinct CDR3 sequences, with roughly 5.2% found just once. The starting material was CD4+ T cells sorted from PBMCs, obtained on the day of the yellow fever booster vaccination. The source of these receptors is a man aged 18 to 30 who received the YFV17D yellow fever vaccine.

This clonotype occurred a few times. CDR3 amino acids: CASSLDGQLIMNTEAFF. The CDR3 DNA sequence: TGTGCCAGCAGCTTAGATGGACAGCTAATTATGAACACTGAAGCTTTCTTT. The chain combines TRBV7-2 with TRBJ1-1, with D possibly being TRBD1 (6 bases). The CDR3 spans 17 residues. Trimming removed 1 base at V and 0 bases at J, with 15 bases between. CDR1 and CDR2 (germline): SGHTA, FQGNSA.

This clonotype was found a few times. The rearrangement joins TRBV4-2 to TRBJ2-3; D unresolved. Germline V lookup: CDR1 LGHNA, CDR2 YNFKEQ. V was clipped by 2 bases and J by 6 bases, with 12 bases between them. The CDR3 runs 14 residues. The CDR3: CASSQQEREDTQYF. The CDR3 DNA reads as TGTGCCAGCAGCCAACAGGAACGTGAGGATACGCAGTATTTT.

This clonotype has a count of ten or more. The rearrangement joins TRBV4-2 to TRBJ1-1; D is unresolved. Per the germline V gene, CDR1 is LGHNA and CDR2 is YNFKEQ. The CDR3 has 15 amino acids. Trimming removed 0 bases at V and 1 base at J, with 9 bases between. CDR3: CASSQDAEANTEAFF. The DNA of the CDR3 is TGTGCCAGCAGCCAAGATGCGGAAGCGAACACTGAAGCTTTCTTT.

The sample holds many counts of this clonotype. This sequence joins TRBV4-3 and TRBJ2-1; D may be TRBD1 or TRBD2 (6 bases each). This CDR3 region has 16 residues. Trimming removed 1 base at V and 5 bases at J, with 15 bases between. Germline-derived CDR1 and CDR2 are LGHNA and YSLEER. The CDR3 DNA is TGCGCCAGCAGCCAAGTCAATGGCGGGGACAACAATGAGCAGTTCTTC. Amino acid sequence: CASSQVNGGDNNEQFF.

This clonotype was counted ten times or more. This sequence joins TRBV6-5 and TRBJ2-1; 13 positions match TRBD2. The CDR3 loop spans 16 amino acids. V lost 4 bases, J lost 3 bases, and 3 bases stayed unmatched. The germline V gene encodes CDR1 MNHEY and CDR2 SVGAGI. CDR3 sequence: CASSSRTSGGYNEQFF. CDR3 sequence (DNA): TGTGCCAGCAGTTCCAGGACTAGCGGGGGCTACAATGAGCAGTTCTTC.

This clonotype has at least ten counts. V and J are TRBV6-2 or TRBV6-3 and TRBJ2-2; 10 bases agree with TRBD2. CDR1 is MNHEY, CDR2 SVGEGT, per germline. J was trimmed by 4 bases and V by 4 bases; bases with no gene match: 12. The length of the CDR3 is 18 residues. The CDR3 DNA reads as TGTGCCAGCAGTTCGCGACAGGGTGGACTAGCGGTCACCGGGGAGCTGTTTTTT. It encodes CASSSRQGGLAVTGELFF.

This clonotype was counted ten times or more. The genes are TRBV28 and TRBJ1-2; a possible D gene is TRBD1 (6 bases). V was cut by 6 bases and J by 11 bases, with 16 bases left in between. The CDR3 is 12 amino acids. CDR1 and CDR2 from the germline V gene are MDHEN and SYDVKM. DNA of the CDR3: TGTGCCAGCAGCTTCAGGACAGCCTTATACACCTTC. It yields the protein CASSFRTALYTF.

CDR3 sequence reads: CASSLTTGGRNYGYTF. The DNA of the CDR3 is TGTGCCAGCAGCTTAACGACAGGGGGCCGGAACTATGGCTACACCTTC. The chain combines TRBV7-3 with TRBJ1-2; TRBD1 aligns across 10 bases. V gave up 0 bases and J gave up 2 bases; unmatched junction bases: 3. The CDR3 is made up of 16 amino acids. Looked up from germline, CDR1 is SGHTA and CDR2 is FQGTGA.

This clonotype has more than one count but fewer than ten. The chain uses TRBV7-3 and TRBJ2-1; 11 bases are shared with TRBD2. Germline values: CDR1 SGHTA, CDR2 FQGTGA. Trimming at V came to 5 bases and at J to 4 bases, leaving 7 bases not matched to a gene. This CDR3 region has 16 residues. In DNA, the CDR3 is TGTGCCAGCAGCCACACGGGACTAGCGGATTACAATGAGCAGTTCTTC. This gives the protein CASSHTGLADYNEQFF.

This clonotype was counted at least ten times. CDR3 coding DNA: TGTGCCAGCAGCTTAGCAGGGGGGACCCGGGAGCTGTTTTTT. Translating gives CASSLAGGTRELFF. This rearrangement joins TRBV7-9 to TRBJ2-2; D possibly uses TRBD1 or TRBD2 (6 bases each). Germline CDR1 is SEHNR and CDR2 is FQNEAQ (reference sequence). The CDR3 loop spans 14 amino acids. The germline V and J ends were trimmed by 0 bases and 9 bases, with 11 bases remaining between them.

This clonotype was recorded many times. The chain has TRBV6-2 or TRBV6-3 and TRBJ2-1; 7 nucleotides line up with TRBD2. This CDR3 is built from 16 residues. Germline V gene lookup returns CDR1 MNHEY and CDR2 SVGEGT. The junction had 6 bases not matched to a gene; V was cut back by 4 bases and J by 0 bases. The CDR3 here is CASSLASGLSYNEQFF. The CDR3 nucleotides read TGTGCCAGCAGTTTGGCTAGCGGCCTCTCCTACAATGAGCAGTTCTTC.

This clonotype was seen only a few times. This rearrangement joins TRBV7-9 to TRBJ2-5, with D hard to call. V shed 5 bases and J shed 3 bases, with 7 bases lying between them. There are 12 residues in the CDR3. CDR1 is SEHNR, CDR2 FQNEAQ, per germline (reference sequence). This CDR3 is CASSPQEETQYF. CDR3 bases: TGTGCCAGCAGCCCTCAAGAAGAGACCCAGTACTTC.

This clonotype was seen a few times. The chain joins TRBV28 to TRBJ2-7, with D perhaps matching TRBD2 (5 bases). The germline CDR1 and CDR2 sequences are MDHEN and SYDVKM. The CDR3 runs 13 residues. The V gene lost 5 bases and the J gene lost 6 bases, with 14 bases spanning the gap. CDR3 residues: CASSRTPPGEQYV. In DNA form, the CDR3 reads TGTGCCAGCAGTAGGACTCCGCCTGGCGAGCAGTACGTC.

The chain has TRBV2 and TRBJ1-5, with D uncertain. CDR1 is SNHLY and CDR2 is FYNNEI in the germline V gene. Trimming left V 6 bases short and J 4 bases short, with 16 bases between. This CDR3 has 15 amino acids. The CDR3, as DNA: TGTGCCAGCAGAGACCCTGGACGGGCAAATCAGCCCCAGCATTTT. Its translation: CASRDPGRANQPQHF.

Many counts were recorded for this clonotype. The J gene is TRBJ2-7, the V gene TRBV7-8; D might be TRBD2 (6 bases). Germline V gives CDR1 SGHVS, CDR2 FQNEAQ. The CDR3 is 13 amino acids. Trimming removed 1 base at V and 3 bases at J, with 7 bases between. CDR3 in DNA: TGTGCCAGCAGCTTAGGGCGGGGCTACGAGCAGTACTTC. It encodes CASSLGRGYEQYF.

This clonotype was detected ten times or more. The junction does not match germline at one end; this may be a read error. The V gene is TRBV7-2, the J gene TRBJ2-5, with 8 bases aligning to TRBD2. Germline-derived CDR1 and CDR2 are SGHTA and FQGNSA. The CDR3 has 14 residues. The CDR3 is CASSLAGVQETQYF. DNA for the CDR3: TGTGCCAGCAGCCTAGCGGGCGTCCAAGAGACCCAGTACTTC.

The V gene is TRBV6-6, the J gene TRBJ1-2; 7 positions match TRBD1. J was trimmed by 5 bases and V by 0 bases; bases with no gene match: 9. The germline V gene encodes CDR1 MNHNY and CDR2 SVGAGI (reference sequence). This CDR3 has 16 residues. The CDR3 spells CASSYSIGDSLYGYTF. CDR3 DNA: TGTGCCAGCAGTTACTCGATCGGGGACAGCTTATATGGCTACACCTTC.

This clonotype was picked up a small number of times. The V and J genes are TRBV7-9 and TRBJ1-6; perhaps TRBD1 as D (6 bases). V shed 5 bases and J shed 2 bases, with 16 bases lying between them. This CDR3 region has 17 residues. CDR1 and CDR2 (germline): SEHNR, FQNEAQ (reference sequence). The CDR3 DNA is TGTGCCAGCAGCAGCCGCGTGGGGGCCACCTATAATTCACCCCTCCACTTT. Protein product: CASSSRVGATYNSPLHF.

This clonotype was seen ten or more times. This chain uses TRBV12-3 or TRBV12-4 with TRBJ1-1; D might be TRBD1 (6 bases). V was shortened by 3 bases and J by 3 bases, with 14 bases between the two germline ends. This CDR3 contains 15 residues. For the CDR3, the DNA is TGTGCCAGCAGTTTCGCGGGGGCCGGGTACACTGAAGCTTTCTTT. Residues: CASSFAGAGYTEAFF.

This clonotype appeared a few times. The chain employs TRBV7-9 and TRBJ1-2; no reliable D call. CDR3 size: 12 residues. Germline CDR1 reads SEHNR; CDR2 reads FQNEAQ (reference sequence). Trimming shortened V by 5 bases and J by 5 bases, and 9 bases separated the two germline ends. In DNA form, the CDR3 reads TGTGCCAGCAGCCGATTCCTTTATGGCTACACCTTC. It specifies CASSRFLYGYTF.

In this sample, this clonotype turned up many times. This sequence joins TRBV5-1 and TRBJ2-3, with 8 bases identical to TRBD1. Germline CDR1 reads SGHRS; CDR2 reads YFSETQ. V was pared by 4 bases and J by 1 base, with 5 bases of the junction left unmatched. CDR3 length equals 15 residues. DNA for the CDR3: TGCGCCAGCAGCGGACAGGGCCAGGGCACAGATACGCAGTATTTT. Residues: CASSGQGQGTDTQYF.

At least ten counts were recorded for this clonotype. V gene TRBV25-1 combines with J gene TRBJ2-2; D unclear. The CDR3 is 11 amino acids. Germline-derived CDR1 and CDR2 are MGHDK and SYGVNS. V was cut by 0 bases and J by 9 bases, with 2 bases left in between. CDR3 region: CASSEYRELFF. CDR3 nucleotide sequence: TGTGCCAGCAGTGAATATCGGGAGCTGTTTTTT.

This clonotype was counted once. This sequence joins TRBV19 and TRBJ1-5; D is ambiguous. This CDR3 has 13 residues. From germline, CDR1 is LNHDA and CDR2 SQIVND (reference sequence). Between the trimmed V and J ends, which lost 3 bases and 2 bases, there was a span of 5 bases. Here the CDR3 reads CASSMLGNQPQHF. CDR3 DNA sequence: TGTGCCAGTAGTATGCTGGGCAATCAGCCCCAGCATTTT.

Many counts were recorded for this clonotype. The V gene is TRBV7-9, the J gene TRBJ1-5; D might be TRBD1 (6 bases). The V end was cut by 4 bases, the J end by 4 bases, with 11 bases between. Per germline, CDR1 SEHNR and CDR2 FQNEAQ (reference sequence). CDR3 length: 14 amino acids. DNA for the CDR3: TGTGCCAGCAGCTCGGGACACCCTAATCAGCCCCAGCATTTT. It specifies CASSSGHPNQPQHF.

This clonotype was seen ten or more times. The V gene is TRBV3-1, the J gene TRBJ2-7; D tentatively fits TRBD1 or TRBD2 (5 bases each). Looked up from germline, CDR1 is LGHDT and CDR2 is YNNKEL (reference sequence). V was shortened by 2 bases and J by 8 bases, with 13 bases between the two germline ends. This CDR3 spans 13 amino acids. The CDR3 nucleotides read TGTGCCAGCAGCCAATTCCTGGGGGTTCAGCAGTACTTC. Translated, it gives CASSQFLGVQQYF.

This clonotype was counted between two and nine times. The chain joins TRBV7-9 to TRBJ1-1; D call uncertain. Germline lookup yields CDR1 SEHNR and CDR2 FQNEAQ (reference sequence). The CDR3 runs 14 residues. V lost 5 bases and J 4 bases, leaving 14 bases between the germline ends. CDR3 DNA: TGTGCCAGCAGCCCCCTCTCATACGGCACTGAAGCTTTCTTT. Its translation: CASSPLSYGTEAFF.

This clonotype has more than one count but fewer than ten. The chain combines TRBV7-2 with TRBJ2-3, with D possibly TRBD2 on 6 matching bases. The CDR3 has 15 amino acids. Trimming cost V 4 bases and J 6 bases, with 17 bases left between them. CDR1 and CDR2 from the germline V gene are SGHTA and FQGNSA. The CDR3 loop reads CASSSSGTARDTQYF. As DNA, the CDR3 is TGTGCCAGCAGCTCATCCGGGACTGCGAGGGATACGCAGTATTTT.

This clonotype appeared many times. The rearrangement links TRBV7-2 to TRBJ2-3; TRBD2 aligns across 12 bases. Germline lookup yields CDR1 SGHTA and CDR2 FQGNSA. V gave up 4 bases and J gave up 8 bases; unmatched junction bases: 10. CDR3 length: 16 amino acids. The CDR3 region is CASSSSTSGGFGTQYF. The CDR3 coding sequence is TGTGCCAGCAGCTCTAGCACTAGCGGGGGGTTCGGTACGCAGTATTTT.